This T cell receptor (beta chain) was retrieved from a study of T cell responses to AZD1222 COVID-19 vaccine. Whole-study results and caveats: The study reported that nearly half of spike-specific TCRs target unmutated variant regions. White British people made up most donors, females outnumbered males, and clonal diversity was possibly underestimated. The span of vaccine-associated CD4 TCRs extended across spike, with dominance at 160-218 and 743-854. At baseline, just a handful of AZD1222 recipients tested seropositive.

V was shortened by 0 bases and J by 0 bases, with 7 bases between the two germline ends. This CDR3 comprises 14 residues. CDR1 SGHNT and CDR2 YYREEE come from the germline V gene (reference sequence). TCRdb's table, derived via immunoSEQ multiplex PCR, lists solely in-frame clones and lacks some. The sample has roughly 120,000 clones, approximately 90% seen once. In this sample, this clone turned up a few times. Its antigen is as yet unknown. The chain has TRBV5-4 and TRBJ2-7; D unclear. This TCR was recovered from an adult in good health. Sequenced here: peripheral blood, sampled on day 0 of AZD1222 vaccination. The CDR3 is CASSLGQTSYEQYF. CDR3 coding DNA: TGTGCCAGCAGCTTGGGGCAGACCTCCTACGAGCAGTACTTC.